The subject of this entry is one T cell receptor (beta chain). RNA was isolated and reverse transcribed to cDNA, the sequencing template. Repertoires were generated with immunoSEQ multiplex PCR, while TCRdb's copy carries only in-frame clones and drops some. The repertoire holds some 200,000 clones, with under 75% as singletons. Treatment here: oral pan-JAK inhibitor, 5-10 mg twice daily. The data were obtained in a study of CD8+ T cells in alopecia areata. Overall study context: Tofacitinib was given for 6 to 18 months, then stopped for 6 months.

The sequence was collected from a human donor with alopecia areata. The specimen comprised CD4+ T cells sorted from blood, sampled at week 4, from a patient treated with tofacitinib.

CDR3 in DNA: TGTGCCAGCAGCTTAAACAGGGGTCTAAGCAATCAGCCCCAGCATTTT. The encoded protein is CASSLNRGLSNQPQHF. The V gene is TRBV5-6, the J gene TRBJ1-5; TRBD1 matches at 7 bases. Germline V gene lookup returns CDR1 SGHDT and CDR2 YYEEEE. This CDR3 comprises 16 residues. Trimming removed 2 bases from V and 1 base from J; junction bases left unmatched: 6.